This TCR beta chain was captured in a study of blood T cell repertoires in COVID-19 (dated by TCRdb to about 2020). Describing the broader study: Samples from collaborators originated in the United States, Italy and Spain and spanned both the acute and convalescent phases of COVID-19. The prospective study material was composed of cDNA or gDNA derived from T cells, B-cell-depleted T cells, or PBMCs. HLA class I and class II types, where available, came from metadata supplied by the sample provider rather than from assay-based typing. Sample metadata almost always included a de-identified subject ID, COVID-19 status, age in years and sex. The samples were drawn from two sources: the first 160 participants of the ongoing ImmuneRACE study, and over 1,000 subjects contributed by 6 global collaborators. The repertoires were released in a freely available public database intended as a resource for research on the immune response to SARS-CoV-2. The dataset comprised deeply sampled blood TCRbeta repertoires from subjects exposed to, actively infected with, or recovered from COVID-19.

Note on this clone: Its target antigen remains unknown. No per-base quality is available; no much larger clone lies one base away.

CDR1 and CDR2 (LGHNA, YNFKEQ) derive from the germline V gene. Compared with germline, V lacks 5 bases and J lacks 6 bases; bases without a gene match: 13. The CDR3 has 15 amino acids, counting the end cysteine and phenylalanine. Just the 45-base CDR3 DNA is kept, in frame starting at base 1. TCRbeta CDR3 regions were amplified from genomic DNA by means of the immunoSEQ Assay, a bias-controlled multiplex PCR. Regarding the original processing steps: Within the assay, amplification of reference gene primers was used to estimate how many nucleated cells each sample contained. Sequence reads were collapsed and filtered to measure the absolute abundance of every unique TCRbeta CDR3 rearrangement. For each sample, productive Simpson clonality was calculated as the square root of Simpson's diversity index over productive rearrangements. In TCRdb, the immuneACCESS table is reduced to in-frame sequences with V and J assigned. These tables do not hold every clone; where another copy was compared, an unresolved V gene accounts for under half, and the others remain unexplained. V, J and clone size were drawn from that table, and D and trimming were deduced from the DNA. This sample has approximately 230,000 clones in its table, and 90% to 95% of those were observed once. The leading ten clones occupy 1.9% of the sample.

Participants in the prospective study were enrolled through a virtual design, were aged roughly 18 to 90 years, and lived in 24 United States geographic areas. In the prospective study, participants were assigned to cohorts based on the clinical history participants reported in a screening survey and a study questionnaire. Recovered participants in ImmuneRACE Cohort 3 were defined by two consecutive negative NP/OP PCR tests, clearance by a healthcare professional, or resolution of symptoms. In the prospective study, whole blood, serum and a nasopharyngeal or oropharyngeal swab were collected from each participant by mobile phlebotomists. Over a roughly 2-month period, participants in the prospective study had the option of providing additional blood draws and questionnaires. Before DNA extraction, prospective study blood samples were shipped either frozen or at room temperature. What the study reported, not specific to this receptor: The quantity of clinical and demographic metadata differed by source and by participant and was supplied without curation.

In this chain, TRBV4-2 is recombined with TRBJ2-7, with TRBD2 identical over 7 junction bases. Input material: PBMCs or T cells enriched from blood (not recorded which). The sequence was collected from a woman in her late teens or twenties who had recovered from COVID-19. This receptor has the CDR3 CASSGGGRSRFEQYF. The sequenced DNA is TGTGCCAGCAGCGGGGGGGGGAGGTCCCGGTTCGAGCAGTACTTC.